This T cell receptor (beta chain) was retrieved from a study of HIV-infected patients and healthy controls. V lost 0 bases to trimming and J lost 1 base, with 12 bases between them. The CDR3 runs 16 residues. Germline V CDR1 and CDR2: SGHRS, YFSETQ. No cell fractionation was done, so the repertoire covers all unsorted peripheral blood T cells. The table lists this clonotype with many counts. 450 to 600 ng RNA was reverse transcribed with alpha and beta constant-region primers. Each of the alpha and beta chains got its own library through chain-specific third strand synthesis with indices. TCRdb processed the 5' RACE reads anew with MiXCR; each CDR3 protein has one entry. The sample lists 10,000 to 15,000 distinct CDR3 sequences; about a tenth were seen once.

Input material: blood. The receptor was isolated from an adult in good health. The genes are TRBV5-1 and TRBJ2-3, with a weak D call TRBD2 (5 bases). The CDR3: CASSLASGSGTDTQYF. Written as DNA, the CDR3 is TGCGCCAGCAGCTTGGCCTCGGGGTCGGGCACAGATACGCAGTATTTT.